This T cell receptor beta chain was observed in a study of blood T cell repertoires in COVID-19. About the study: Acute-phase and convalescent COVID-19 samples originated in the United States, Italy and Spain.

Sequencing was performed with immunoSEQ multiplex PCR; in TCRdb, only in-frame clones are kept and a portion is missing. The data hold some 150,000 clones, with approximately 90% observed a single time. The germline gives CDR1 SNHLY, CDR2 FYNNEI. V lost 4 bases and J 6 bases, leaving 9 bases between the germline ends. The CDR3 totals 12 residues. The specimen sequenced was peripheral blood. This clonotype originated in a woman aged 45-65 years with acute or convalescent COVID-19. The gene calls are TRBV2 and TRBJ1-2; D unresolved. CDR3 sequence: CASSASGHGYTF. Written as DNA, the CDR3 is TGTGCCAGCAGTGCAAGTGGGCATGGCTACACCTTC.